This T cell receptor (beta chain) was profiled in a study of shared clonotypes between healthy human individuals (dated by TCRdb to the early 2020s). A note on the overall study: Two women and a few men aged 18 to 49 years were included in the cohort. To estimate repertoire size and how much clonotype sharing occurs between individuals, the study deeply sequenced the blood TCR repertoires of several healthy adults. Libraries were prepared and TCR repertoires were sequenced by different laboratories using diverse techniques, in order to increase sequencing depth and limit assay-specific biases. Each donor's leukapheresis produced roughly between roughly 0.9 and 8.9 billion PBMCs. Overall study outcomes, separate from this receptor: Sampling was restricted to blood, and TCR repertoires in tissue are likely to differ from TCR repertoires in blood. Pairwise subsampling led to the expectation that sequencing depth would affect the degree of clonotype sharing among donors. Because the study included a small number of donors, the genetic and exposure-history diversity represented was limited.

The donors were healthy, HIV-negative adults who had no recently reported acute infections or vaccinations. All donors were Caucasian adults living in Nashville, Tennessee, USA. For unsorted samples, roughly 91 million PBMCs were counted, and genomic DNA was extracted using the QIAamp DNA Blood Mini kit. Blood was collected by leukapheresis, and PBMCs were isolated by Ficoll-Histopaque density gradient centrifugation and then cryopreserved in liquid nitrogen vapor phase. The germline V gene specifies MDHEN as CDR1 and SYDVKM as CDR2. V lost 7 bases and J lost 5 bases, and the count of bases not matched to a germline gene is 6. CDR3 length: 14 amino acids, cysteine to phenylalanine. Of the read, only the CDR3 DNA is kept; its 42 bases are in frame from base 1. A note on this clone: Which antigen it targets is not known. The input lacks base qualities; no much larger clone sits a single base away.

TCR CDR3 regions were amplified from genomic DNA by multiplex PCR using the deep immunoSEQ assay. For each cell subset, the extracted genomic DNA was distributed evenly across all wells of several immunoSEQ 96-well plates, and each plate served as one replicate. For unsorted PBMC, about 300 ng of genomic DNA, equivalent to around 30,000 T cell genomes, went into each replicate PCR. Genomic DNA from unsorted PBMC was sequenced over ten immunoSEQ deep assay plates. Purified libraries were quantified with a Qubit 3.0 fluorometer, sized on a Bioanalyzer 2100, and re-quantified with the KAPA Library Quantification kit. Every immunoSEQ 96-well plate was sequenced on a separate single-read 150-cycle Illumina NextSeq 550 flow cell. In the original analysis: Because only junctional sequences without quality scores were contained in the immunoSEQ output, filtering matching that applied to full-length reads could not be performed. To assign V/J genes and CDR3, sequences were annotated against IMGT germline references using PyIR, a Python wrapper for IgBLAST v1.9. Reads with weak V/J assignments (E-value above 1e-6), missing CDR3, stop codons, out-of-frame junctions, or ambiguous translated residues were removed. V3J clonotypes were defined as sequences sharing an identical inferred V gene, J gene, and CDR3 amino acid sequence. To compute the percentage overlap between repertoires, the number of shared unique clonotypes was divided by the size of the smaller repertoire. Repertoire richness was assessed with RTK rarefaction, the Chao1 estimator, and Recon v2.1 estimates of unobserved clonotypes. The source is immuneACCESS, and TCRdb retained only in-frame sequences with V and J called. Part of the clones is not carried over; for the studies checked, unresolved V genes explain less than half of this, and the remainder is unexplained. V, J and clone size were drawn from that table, and D and trimming were deduced from the DNA. Recorded for this sample are around 480,000 clones; 60% to 80% of them occurred a single time. The biggest ten clones account for around 13% of the sample.

The sample consisted of PBMCs. This sequence was found in a woman between 40 and 55 years old in good health. Some clones in this sample may be carry-over from other donors' samples. Recombination connected TRBV28 to TRBJ1-2; 11 central nucleotides agree with TRBD1. The DNA sequence is as follows: TGTGCCAGCACATTAGGGACAGGGGGATATGGCTACACCTTC. Its protein is CASTLGTGGYGYTF.